The clone carrying this T cell receptor (beta chain) was observed a few times. The method was immunoSEQ multiplex PCR; TCRdb's version includes in-frame clones alone and lacks a portion of them. Of under 300,000 clones in the sample, 88% were seen once. V shed 0 bases and J shed 7 bases, with 12 bases lying between them. CDR1 is SEHNR, CDR2 FQNEAQ, per germline (reference sequence). This CDR3 region has 14 residues. The data stem from a study of blood T cell repertoires in COVID-19. The chain carries TRBV7-9 and TRBJ1-2; a weak D match, TRBD1 (5 bases). Specimen: PBMCs or T cells enriched from blood (not recorded which). This TCR was sampled from a woman in her fifties or sixties in a cohort exposed to, infected with or recovered from COVID-19 (not recorded which). The CDR3 here is CASSLAGGPGGYTF. The CDR3 region has the DNA TGTGCCAGCAGCTTAGCGGGGGGACCGGGTGGCTACACCTTC.